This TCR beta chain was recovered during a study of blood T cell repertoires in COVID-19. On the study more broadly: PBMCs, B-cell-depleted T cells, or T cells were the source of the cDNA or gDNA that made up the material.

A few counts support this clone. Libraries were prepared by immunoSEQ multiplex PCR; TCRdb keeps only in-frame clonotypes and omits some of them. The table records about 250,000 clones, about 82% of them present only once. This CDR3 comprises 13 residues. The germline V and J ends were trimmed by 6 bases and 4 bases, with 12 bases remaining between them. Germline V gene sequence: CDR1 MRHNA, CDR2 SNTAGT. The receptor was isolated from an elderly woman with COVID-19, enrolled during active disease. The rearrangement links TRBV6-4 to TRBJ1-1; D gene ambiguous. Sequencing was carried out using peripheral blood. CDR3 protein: CASRAWEGTEAFF. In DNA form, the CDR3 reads TGTGCCAGCAGGGCTTGGGAGGGCACTGAAGCTTTCTTT.